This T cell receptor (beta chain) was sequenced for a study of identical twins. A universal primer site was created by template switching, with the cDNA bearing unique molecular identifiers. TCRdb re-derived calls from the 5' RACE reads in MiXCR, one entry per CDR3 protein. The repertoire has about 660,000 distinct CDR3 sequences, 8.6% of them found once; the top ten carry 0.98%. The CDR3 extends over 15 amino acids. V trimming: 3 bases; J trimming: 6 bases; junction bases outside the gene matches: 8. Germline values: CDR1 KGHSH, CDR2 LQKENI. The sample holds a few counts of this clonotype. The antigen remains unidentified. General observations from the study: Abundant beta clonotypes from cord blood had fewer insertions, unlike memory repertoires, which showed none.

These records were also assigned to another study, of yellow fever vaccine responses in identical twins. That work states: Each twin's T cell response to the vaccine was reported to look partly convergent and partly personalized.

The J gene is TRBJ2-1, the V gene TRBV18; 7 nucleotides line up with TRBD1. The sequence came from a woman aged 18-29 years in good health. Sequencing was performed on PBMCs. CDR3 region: CASSPRQGGLNEQFF. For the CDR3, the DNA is TGTGCCAGCTCACCCCGACAGGGTGGACTCAATGAGCAGTTCTTC.